This T cell receptor (beta chain) was recorded in a study of graft-versus-host responses after intestinal transplantation (dated by TCRdb to 2020 to 2022). The study in broad terms: The transplants that recipients got were multivisceral, liver-intestinal, or isolated intestinal. Every recipient was given anti-thymocyte globulin induction, then maintenance tacrolimus and steroids for 3 to 4 years. After intestinal transplantation, graft-versus-host and host-versus-graft alloreactive T cell clones in the graft, circulation and bone marrow were tracked using bulk TCR-beta CDR3 sequencing. To identify alloreactive clones, pre-transplant mixed lymphocyte reaction products were sequenced and then compared with unstimulated pre-transplant donor and recipient T cells. Of the roughly 26 intestinal transplant recipients enrolled in the cohort, one of whom was a retransplant, a few patients without pretransplant specimens were excluded. A peak of at least 4% donor T cells among recipient peripheral blood mononuclear cells was the definition used for donor T cell macrochimerism. Rather than being sequenced by the commercial service, samples from three later patients were sequenced in-house on an Illumina MiSeq and processed with MiXCR.

The library was generated by the immunoSEQ multiplex PCR assay. For most patients, genomic DNA was isolated with the Qiagen DNeasy Blood and Tissue Kit and sent frozen to Adaptive Biotechnologies for TCR sequencing. For most patients, genomic DNA was subjected to high-throughput TCR-beta CDR3 sequencing by Adaptive Biotechnologies. The original pipeline was this. Adaptive's ImmunoSEQ software was the source of the TCR sequencing data for roughly 19 patients, while a few other patients were processed with MiXCR and VDJtools. CD4 versus CD8 sorting errors were corrected by removing sequences found in both subsets at a frequency ratio below 5:1. CDR3 nucleotide sequences shared between donor and recipient were removed because the origin of such sequences could not be assigned. To be classed as alloreactive, a clone needed at least 2-fold expansion over unstimulated cells and a minimum CFSE-low frequency of 0.002% (template counts) or 0.001% (read counts). Clones detected in sequenced pre-transplant spleen, lymph node, or MLR CFSE-low populations of the donor or recipient were defined as mappable. Cumulative frequency of alloreactive clones was calculated as a percentage of all sequences weighted by copy number. The table comes from immuneACCESS by way of TCRdb, which keeps in-frame sequences with V and J called. Part of the clones is missing from these tables; in studies checked, under half for an unresolved V gene and the rest for unknown reasons. D and trimming were read from the DNA, whereas the V and J calls and clone size are those reported in that table. Across this sample there are about 7,000 clones, with 31% seen only once. The ten largest account for about 6% of the sample.

This clone was observed a few times. Qualities for individual bases were not recorded, and no much larger clone is one base off. The intended sense of this specimen's time point label: cells obtained before transplantation from donor or recipient. In mixed lymphocyte reactions, about 200,000 CFSE-labeled pre-transplant responders were plated with about 200,000 irradiated violet-dye-labeled stimulators and cultured for less than 7 days. Proliferating CD3+CD4+CFSE-low and CD3+CD8+CFSE-low responder cells were FACS-sorted on a BD Influx sorter after the mixed lymphocyte reaction. Inclusive of the bounding cysteine and phenylalanine, the CDR3 is 19 residues long. The DNA shown is the 57-base CDR3, in frame from base 1. Trimming leaves V shorter by 8 bases and J shorter by 5 bases, with the junction holding 24 bases beyond the gene matches. Results and caveats for the whole study, not just this receptor: The relatively low number and heterogeneity of intestinal transplant patients limited the conclusions. High GvH to HvG T cell clonal ratios were observed in the allografts of patients with donor T cell macrochimerism. Peak levels of circulating GvH clones were associated with declines in HvG clones early after transplant. GvH clones were detected in recipient bone marrow, and some of these GvH clones were observed earlier in ileal mucosa or blood, consistent with an intestinal mucosal origin.

The TCR sequence derives from a human patient who was an organ donor for intestinal transplantation. The V and J genes are TRBV23-1 and TRBJ2-1, and TRBD2 aligns with 7 junction nucleotides. TRBV23-1 carries the ORF label, with uncertain function. Source: alloreactive CD8+ T cells from a mixed lymphocyte reaction culture, taken before transplantation. The sample's cell subset or site label, in plain terms: CFSE-low proliferating T cells sorted from roughly 6-day pre-transplant mixed lymphocyte reaction (GvH or HvG direction). For the CDR3, the sequence is CASCVLRLALLRNHNEQFF. Read as DNA, the sequence is TGCGCCAGCTGCGTGCTTAGACTAGCCCTCCTGCGTAATCACAATGAGCAGTTCTTC.